These 29 T cell receptor beta chains originate from one sample sequenced in a study of blood T cell repertoires in COVID-19. Sequenced by immunoSEQ multiplex PCR; TCRdb stores in-frame clones only, minus some. The table has more than 95,000 clones, about 88% seen once; the top ten hold 1.5%. The specimen was peripheral blood. Receptors originate from a human donor in a cohort sampled during active COVID-19.

This CDR3 is CASSLVAIGDATNEKLFF. CDR3 nucleotides: TGTGCCAGCAGCTTGGTAGCGATCGGAGACGCAACTAATGAAAAACTGTTTTTT. The chain joins TRBV5-6 to TRBJ1-4, with D uncertain. Germline CDR1 and CDR2: SGHDT and YYEEEE. The V and J ends lost 0 bases and 0 bases respectively, with 15 bases between them. This CDR3 comprises 18 residues. Full variable domain (outside the CDR3, taken from reference TRBV5-6 and TRBJ1-4): DAGVTQSPTHLIKTRGQQVTLRCSPKSGHDTVSWYQQALGQGPQFIFQYYEEEERQRGNFPDRFSGHQFPNYSSELNVNALLLGDSALYLCASSLVAIGDATNEKLFFGSGTQLSVL.

V gene TRBV29-1 combines with J gene TRBJ2-5, with no clear D. Trimming took off 7 bases at V and 1 base at J, with 13 bases between the two ends. In germline, CDR1 is SQVTM, CDR2 ANQGSEA. The CDR3 runs 13 residues. The CDR3 bases are TGCAGCGCAACGCGTGACTCCCAAGAGACCCAGTACTTC. Translating gives CSATRDSQETQYF. The complete variable domain, with remaining parts taken from reference TRBV29-1 and TRBJ2-5, reads SAVISQKPSRDICQRGTSLTIQCQVDSQVTMMFWYRQQPGQSLTLIATANQGSEATYESGFVIDKFPISRPNLTFSTLTVSNMSPEDSSIYLCSATRDSQETQYFGPGTRLLVL.

The chain employs TRBV5-6 and TRBJ2-3, with 10 nucleotides matching TRBD2. Germline V lookup: CDR1 SGHDT, CDR2 YYEEEE. The trim removed 2 bases at V and 6 bases at J, leaving 3 bases unmatched. There are 14 residues in the CDR3. CDR3 amino acids: CASSFTSGADTQYF. The CDR3, as DNA: TGTGCCAGCAGCTTTACTAGCGGGGCGGATACGCAGTATTTT. Full variable domain (rest looked up from reference TRBV5-6 and TRBJ2-3): DAGVTQSPTHLIKTRGQQVTLRCSPKSGHDTVSWYQQALGQGPQFIFQYYEEEERQRGNFPDRFSGHQFPNYSSELNVNALLLGDSALYLCASSFTSGADTQYFGPGTRLTVL.

The rearrangement joins TRBV7-8 to TRBJ2-7; D is unresolved. Trimming removed 5 bases from V and 0 bases from J, with 14 bases in between. The CDR3 totals 15 residues. Germline lookup yields CDR1 SGHVS and CDR2 FQNEAQ. CDR3 loop: CASSHQASRSYEQYF. The CDR3 DNA sequence: TGTGCCAGCAGCCACCAGGCGAGCCGCTCCTACGAGCAGTACTTC. Based on the CDR3 plus reference TRBV7-8 and TRBJ2-7, the full variable domain is GAGVSQSPRYKVAKRGQDVALRCDPISGHVSLFWYQQALGQGPEFLTYFQNEAQLDKSGLPSDRFFAERPEGSVSTLKIQRTQQEDSAVYLCASSHQASRSYEQYFGPGTRLTVT.

The genes are TRBV6-4 and TRBJ2-1, with TRBD1 matching over 12 bases. The germline CDR1 and CDR2 sequences are MRHNA and SNTAGT. V shed 6 bases and J 8 bases; nucleotides not matched to a gene: 8. This CDR3 contains 15 residues. CDR3 region: CASSNSGQGADEQFF. DNA for the CDR3: TGTGCCAGCAGCAACTCGGGACAGGGGGCTGATGAGCAGTTCTTC.

The chain couples TRBV18 to TRBJ2-2; 7 bases line up with TRBD1. CDR1 and CDR2 from the germline V gene are KGHSH and LQKENI. This CDR3 contains 16 residues. V lost 2 bases to trimming and J lost 5 bases; unmatched junction nucleotides: 8. As DNA, the CDR3 is TGTGCCAGCTCACCAATTCTGACAGGGCTGACCGGGGAGCTGTTTTTT. Its translation: CASSPILTGLTGELFF.

On this clone itself: The sample has other DNA sequences that encode this CDR3 too. This sequence joins TRBV28 and TRBJ1-2; the D is unclear. The V gene's germline CDR1 is MDHEN and CDR2 SYDVKM. The V gene lost 3 bases and the J gene lost 2 bases, with 7 bases spanning the gap. The CDR3 covers 13 residues. The CDR3 DNA sequence: TGTGCCAGCAGTTTGCCACTGAACTATGGCTACACCTTC. Translation gives CASSLPLNYGYTF.

V gene TRBV7-6 combines with J gene TRBJ2-5; 14 bases are a match to TRBD2. Germline lookup yields CDR1 SGHVS and CDR2 FNYEAQ. V shed 2 bases and J 5 bases; nucleotides not matched to a gene: 4. CDR3 length: 16 amino acids. This chain's CDR3 is CASSLRTSGGPETQYF. Written as DNA, the CDR3 is TGTGCCAGCAGCTTACGGACTAGCGGGGGGCCCGAGACCCAGTACTTC.

The chain has TRBV18 and TRBJ1-4, with a possible D match to TRBD1 (5 bases). V was clipped by 6 bases and J by 0 bases, with 17 bases between them. CDR3 length equals 17 residues. Germline CDR1 reads KGHSH; CDR2 reads LQKENI. As DNA, the CDR3 is TGTGCCAGCTCCCGACAAGGCAGGGCTACAACTAATGAAAAACTGTTTTTT. Residues: CASSRQGRATTNEKLFF.

The chain is built from TRBV4-1 and TRBJ2-3; 11 bases align to TRBD2. Germline V gives CDR1 MGHRA, CDR2 YSYEKL. CDR3 length equals 19 residues. Trimming cost V 2 bases and J 3 bases; bases outside gene matches: 13. CDR3 amino acids: CASSQTLASSGGRTDTQYF. Here the CDR3 DNA reads TGCGCCAGCAGCCAAACTTTAGCCTCTAGCGGGGGGCGGACAGATACGCAGTATTTT.

The chain combines TRBV20-1 with TRBJ1-5; weak D call: TRBD1 (6 bases). Trimming removed 3 bases from V and 1 base from J, with 16 bases in between. The CDR3 consists of 16 residues. CDR1 and CDR2 from the germline V gene are DFQATT and SNEGSKA (reference sequence). The CDR3 DNA is TGCAGTGCTAGTCCTAGGCTTACAGGGAGCAATCAGCCCCAGCATTTT. This encodes CSASPRLTGSNQPQHF.

The V and J genes are TRBV20-1 and TRBJ1-1, with a weak D call TRBD1 (5 bases). V lost 1 base, J lost 11 bases, and 11 bases lay in between. The CDR3 runs to 11 residues. Germline CDR1 and CDR2: DFQATT and SNEGSKA (reference sequence). CDR3 nucleotides: TGCAGTGCTAGAGCAGGGCTTGGGGCTTTCTTT. Translating it yields CSARAGLGAFF.

V usage is TRBV19 and J usage is TRBJ1-4, with 7 positions matching TRBD1. Germline V gene lookup returns CDR1 LNHDA and CDR2 SQIVND (reference sequence). The CDR3 runs 15 residues. V trimming: 4 bases; J trimming: 2 bases; junction bases outside the gene matches: 4. CDR3 loop: CASSTSTGTNEKLFF. Written as DNA, the CDR3 is TGTGCCAGTAGTACCTCGACAGGGACTAATGAAAAACTGTTTTTT.

This clone was detected once. This sequence joins TRBV9 and TRBJ2-3; 9 bases are shared with TRBD2. Germline V lookup: CDR1 SGDLS, CDR2 YYNGEE. This CDR3 has 15 amino acids. V trimming: 0 bases; J trimming: 5 bases; junction bases outside the gene matches: 4. The CDR3 sequence is CASSVGGGRGDTQYF. The CDR3 DNA reads TGTGCCAGCAGCGTAGGGGGCGGGAGGGGAGATACGCAGTATTTT.

This rearrangement joins TRBV28 to TRBJ2-3; 7 positions agree with TRBD1. Germline V gene data show CDR1 as MDHEN and CDR2 as SYDVKM. The CDR3 sequence is 14 residues long. J lost 0 bases, V lost 7 bases, and 4 bases had no gene match. This chain's CDR3 is CASKGGQSTDTQYF. Here the CDR3 DNA reads TGTGCCAGCAAAGGGGGACAGAGCACAGATACGCAGTATTTT.

The J gene is TRBJ2-7, the V gene TRBV7-9, with D maybe TRBD1 (5 bases). Trimming took off 8 bases at V and 2 bases at J, with 7 bases between the two ends. Germline loops: CDR1 SEHNR, CDR2 FQNEAQ (reference sequence). The CDR3 length is 11 residues. The CDR3 nucleotides are TGTGCCAGCGGACAACCCTACGAGCAGTACTTC. This gives the protein CASGQPYEQYF.

The chain employs TRBV5-1 and TRBJ2-5; a possible D gene is TRBD2 (5 bases). This CDR3 region has 15 residues. V was cut by 0 bases and J by 3 bases, with 12 bases left in between. Germline lookup yields CDR1 SGHRS and CDR2 YFSETQ. In nucleotides, the CDR3 is TGCGCCAGCAGCTTGGGAGGGTACCCGAAAGAGACCCAGTACTTC. This sequence encodes CASSLGGYPKETQYF.

This chain links TRBV19 with TRBJ2-1; possible D gene TRBD2, 5 bases. CDR3 length: 13 residues. With 7 bases removed from V and 6 bases from J, the gap between germline ends came to 13 bases. Germline assignment: CDR1 LNHDA and CDR2 SQIVND (reference sequence). The CDR3 spells CASNGGLPNEQFF. The CDR3 DNA follows: TGTGCCAGTAACGGTGGACTGCCCAATGAGCAGTTCTTC.

The V call is TRBV3-1 (or the pseudogene TRBV3-2), the J call TRBJ2-7; D is unresolved. The V and J ends lost 0 bases and 0 bases respectively, with 3 bases between them. Germline lookup yields CDR1 LGHDT and CDR2 YNNKEL (reference sequence). This CDR3 region has 13 residues. In DNA form, the CDR3 reads TGTGCCAGCAGCCAAGACAGCTCCTACGAGCAGTACTTC. Amino acids: CASSQDSSYEQYF.

V is TRBV5-8 and J is TRBJ2-3; D unresolved. CDR3 length: 14 residues. Germline V CDR1 and CDR2: SGHTS, YDEGEE. Trimming took 2 bases from V and 0 from J, leaving 7 bases between them. CDR3 in DNA: TGTGCCAGCAGCTTATACATTAGCACAGATACGCAGTATTTT. It specifies CASSLYISTDTQYF.

This clone was seen just once. The chain combines TRBV7-6 with TRBJ2-1, with 9 bases lining up with TRBD2. V was pared by 4 bases and J by 2 bases, with 15 bases of the junction left unmatched. CDR1 and CDR2 from the germline V gene are SGHVS and FNYEAQ. CDR3 length: 19 amino acids. CDR3 region: CASSSTARLAELAYNEQFF. CDR3 bases: TGTGCCAGCAGCTCCACCGCCCGACTAGCGGAACTTGCCTACAATGAGCAGTTCTTC.

This chain joins TRBV7-8 and TRBJ2-3; a weak D match, TRBD1 (6 bases). There are 18 residues in the CDR3. CDR1 SGHVS and CDR2 FQNEAQ come from the germline V gene. V was pared by 4 bases and J by 2 bases, with 22 bases between. The DNA for the CDR3 is TGTGCCAGCAGCTCCCCAGGTGCAGCAGGGGCCCACACAGATACGCAGTATTTT. This translates into CASSSPGAAGAHTDTQYF.

The rearrangement joins TRBV11-2 to TRBJ2-7; TRBD1 agrees at 8 bases. J was trimmed by 6 bases and V by 3 bases; bases with no gene match: 13. The germline V gene has CDR1 SGHAT and CDR2 FQNNGV. CDR3 length equals 16 residues. CDR3 residues: CASSFSPGQDLSEQYF. CDR3 in DNA: TGTGCCAGCAGCTTCAGTCCGGGACAGGACCTTTCCGAGCAGTACTTC.

J is TRBJ2-7 and V is TRBV30; 10 bases agree with TRBD2. The J segment lost 2 bases and the V segment lost 2 bases, leaving 9 bases of the junction unmatched. Germline CDR1 GTSNPN, CDR2 SVGIG (reference sequence). This CDR3 is 16 amino acids long. CDR3 in DNA: TGTGCCTGGAGTTTAACCTCTAGCGGGGGCCCCTACGAGCAGTACTTC. Its translation: CAWSLTSSGGPYEQYF.

This clone was detected once. V usage is TRBV5-1 and J usage is TRBJ2-3; 11 bases line up with TRBD2. Trimming removed 4 bases from V and 2 bases from J; junction bases left unmatched: 3. Germline CDR1 reads SGHRS; CDR2 reads YFSETQ. The CDR3 has 15 residues. The CDR3 protein is CASSRSGGDTDTQYF. CDR3 nucleotide sequence: TGCGCCAGCAGCCGTAGCGGGGGGGACACAGATACGCAGTATTTT.

The genes are TRBV4-1 and TRBJ2-3; D call uncertain. CDR1 and CDR2 (germline): MGHRA, YSYEKL. Trimming removed 8 bases from V and 2 bases from J, with 5 bases in between. The CDR3 has 11 residues. The CDR3 reads CASSHTDTQYF. CDR3 DNA sequence: TGCGCCAGCTCCCACACAGATACGCAGTATTTT.

The gene calls are TRBV3-1 (or the pseudogene TRBV3-2) and TRBJ2-7, with 7 bases aligning to TRBD2. The V gene's germline CDR1 is LGHDT and CDR2 YNNKEL (reference sequence). After removal of 2 bases from V and 0 bases from J, the junction contained 10 bases not matched to a gene. The length of the CDR3 is 17 residues. CDR3 loop: CASSQTFSGLSSYEQYF. DNA of the CDR3: TGTGCCAGCAGCCAAACATTTAGCGGGCTGAGCTCCTACGAGCAGTACTTC.

The sample holds one count of this clone. Here the CDR3 reads CASSYQGQQLYEQYF. CDR3 sequence (DNA): TGTGCCAGCAGCTACCAGGGACAGCAGCTCTACGAGCAGTACTTC. The chain joins TRBV5-6 to TRBJ2-7, with 7 nucleotides matching TRBD1. Germline V lookup: CDR1 SGHDT, CDR2 YYEEEE. Trimming took 3 bases from V and 3 from J; bases not matched to a gene: 9. The CDR3 is made up of 15 amino acids.

This clone has only a few counts. J is TRBJ1-2 and V is TRBV23-1; D may be TRBD1 (5 bases). TRBV23-1 is flagged as an ORF with uncertain function. This CDR3 contains 14 residues. V gave up 3 bases and J gave up 0 bases, with 8 bases separating them. CDR3 bases: TGCGCCAGCAGTCAGGACACGTCTAACTATGGCTACACCTTC. This sequence encodes CASSQDTSNYGYTF.